This TCR beta chain was recorded in a study of T cells in narcolepsy. Study as a whole: Enrolled donors included narcolepsy type 1 or type 2 patients and healthy controls.

Trimming took 7 bases from V and 5 from J, leaving 3 bases between them. Germline assignment: CDR1 LNHDA and CDR2 SQIVND (reference sequence). The CDR3 is 10 residues long. This clone was detected only once. As yet, its antigen is unknown. Study results and caveats: Blood of same and different patients, but not healthy controls, reportedly held recurring autoreactive clonotypes. Autoreactive HCRT-specific and TRIB2-specific clonotypes were marked in same-patient CSF-versus-blood CD4+ comparisons. Autoreactive clone sequences were missing from some blood memory CD4+ repertoires.

Profiled with immunoSEQ multiplex PCR; TCRdb holds only in-frame clones, not every one. The sample records tens of thousands of clones, roughly four fifths being singletons. The sequenced material came from CD45RA- memory CD4+ T cells from PBMCs. This chain uses TRBV19 with TRBJ1-3; D not certain. This clonotype was obtained from a human donor with narcolepsy. The CDR3: CASNRNTIYF. The DNA of the CDR3 is TGTGCCAGTAACAGAAACACCATATATTTT.